The present T cell receptor (beta chain) was sequenced within a study of T cell repertoires in cytomegalovirus infection. Study context: Matching HLA type, along with CMV infection, was indicated by public TCR beta signatures.

Regarding the study as a whole: Cumulative frequency of public TCR beta families picked out carriers of CMV plus the relevant HLA.

TCRdb redid the calling of the reads with MiXCR, one entry per CDR3 protein. The data show about 740,000 distinct CDR3 sequences, around 31% seen once. The table lists this clonotype with a count of one. Its antigen is not known. The length of the CDR3 is 13 residues. V dropped 5 bases and J dropped 9 bases, with 17 bases sitting between them. Germline CDR1 MDHEN, CDR2 SYDVKM. Sequenced material: cultured PBMCs, taken from culture after CMV antigen stimulation. This clonotype was obtained from a human donor in good health (CMV status not recorded). Some clones in this sample may be carry-over from other donors' samples. The rearrangement joins TRBV28 to TRBJ2-7; D perhaps matches TRBD2 (6 bases). The chain's CDR3 is CASSIGTRRGQYF. The CDR3 coding sequence is TGTGCCAGCAGTATCGGGACTCGGCGGGGGCAGTACTTC.